This T cell receptor (beta chain) was retrieved from a study of beta chain features in type 1 diabetes (dated by TCRdb to between 2017 and 2018). Regarding the complete study: Mean age, gender distribution, total cell number and subset yield were not different between patients and healthy donors. A total of roughly 100 million sorted cells were examined across all samples, and RNA yield correlated strongly with the number of cells per subset. Regulatory and stem cell-like memory subsets were obtained from only 8 patients and about eight healthy donors, while naive and central memory subsets were obtained from all 28 donors. The study compared TCRB repertoires of sorted circulating CD4+ T cell subsets between recently diagnosed type 1 diabetes patients and matched healthy donors. General study outcomes and caveats: Naive, central memory and regulatory TCRB repertoires appeared to be more similar among patients than among healthy donors. PCR may preferentially amplify shorter templates, but because patient and control samples were amplified and corrected together, any resulting skew would affect both groups equally. Type 1 diabetes patients showed a moderate but significant shortening of TCRB CDR3 length in all four CD4+ subsets. Because cDNA rather than genomic DNA was sequenced, highly expressing activated cells could have been over-represented, although no difference in activation and CD3 levels was found between groups. Patients with type 1 diabetes made fewer insertions and deleted more nucleotides at VDJ recombination sites, implying thymic rearrangement abnormalities. Only small numbers of individuals were included in the HLA sub-analyses, which left unresolved whether HLA type had any influence on TCRB rearrangement.

The sample holds a few counts of this clone. Its antigen is still unknown. Per-base quality was not reported, and no clone a single base away is much larger than it. A single peripheral blood draw of about 116 mL on average was collected from each donor into heparinised tubes. A BD FACSAria II was used to sort naive, central memory, regulatory and stem cell-like memory CD4+ T cells with a panel that included CD45RO, CCR7, CD25, CD127, CD95 and CD27. All sorted populations exceeded 95% purity. Right away, PBMCs were isolated by Lymphoprep density gradient centrifugation and were stained directly, with no culture step. So that batch effects would be minimized, each experiment stained and sorted samples in pairs, pairing one healthy donor with one patient. The entire amount of isolated RNA was reverse transcribed using the High Capacity cDNA Reverse Transcription Kit, so the sequenced TCRB transcripts were expressed ones. Naive, central memory and regulatory T cell samples underwent deep immunoSEQ sequencing, averaging around 3.6 million total reads per sample. After sorted cells were lysed in RLT buffer, RNA was extracted with DNase-treated RNeasy Micro or Mini kits, with the choice depending on cell number. Each cell subset was processed separately to prevent cross-contamination, with patient and healthy donor samples processed together. The immunoSEQ multiplex PCR was used to amplify TCRB sequences from cDNA, generating 87-bp fragments that spanned the CDR3 region. The amplicons were sequenced using the Illumina HiSeq platform. The authors' analysis ran thus. PCR bias was computationally corrected using synthetic template baselines, reads within Hamming distance 2 were collapsed, and singletons that could not be merged were discarded. Reads were aligned against IMGT so that V, D and J genes, CDR3 length and insertions or deletions at six rearrangement sites could be assigned. Within each subset, clonotype counts were normalized to sorted cell number, after which true diversity and Gini coefficients were computed with the tcR R package. The overlap coefficient, calculated on TCRB nucleotide sequences, was used to quantify repertoire sharing. As a proxy for the pre-selection repertoire, out-of-frame TCRB sequences from naive cells were analyzed. TCRdb took this table from immuneACCESS and kept in-frame rearrangements with V and J called. Such tables lack part of the clones; where checked against another copy, unresolved V genes explain under half of the gap, and the rest is unexplained. That table supplies the V and J calls and clone size; D and trimming were determined from the DNA. In this sample the table shows more than 200,000 clones, under 20% of which occur a single time. Approximately 0.081% of the sample belongs to the ten largest clones.

The clonotype comes from a man younger than 40 with type 1 diabetes. Sequenced material: naive CD4+ T cells from blood. What the cell subset or site label conveys for this sample: true naive CD4+ T cells.

The CDR3 protein sequence reads: CASSPDRVEGQFF. The nucleotides are TGTGCCAGCAGCCCCGACAGGGTTGAGGGGCAGTTCTTC. The rearrangement combines TRBV5-4 with TRBJ2-1, with 7 central nucleotides matching TRBD1. Taken from the germline V gene (reference sequence), the CDR1 and CDR2 loops are SGHNT and YYREEE. Here V drops 4 bases and J drops 12 bases, and the junction holds 10 bases not matched to any gene. From the cysteine through the phenylalanine, the CDR3 covers 13 amino acids. The retained sequence is limited to the CDR3, 39 bases, with the frame set at the first base.